This T cell receptor beta chain was retrieved from a study of OX40 agonist ivuxolimab in advanced cancers. Background on the study: Across the patients, intravenous ivuxolimab was delivered every 2 weeks at 0.01 to 10 mg/kg. A mean age of approximately 64 years, range roughly 20 to 80, was recorded, and 80% to 90% were male.

The CDR3 is 12 residues long. Trimming took 4 bases from V and 5 from J, leaving 8 bases between them. CDR1 and CDR2 (germline): KGHSH, LQKENI. Some clones are missing from TCRdb's copy, which holds only in-frame ones; the method was immunoSEQ multiplex PCR. Of about 84,000 clones in the sample, roughly nine tenths are singletons; the top ten hold less than 0.2%. This rearrangement joins TRBV18 to TRBJ2-5; no firm D call. Sequenced material: CD4+ or CD8+ T cells sorted from blood, taken in a trial of the OX40 agonist ivuxolimab. This receptor was obtained from an adult with an advanced solid tumor such as melanoma, head and neck, liver or kidney cancer. The CDR3 bases are TGTGCCAGCTCACAGGACCGTGAGACCCAGTACTTC. This encodes CASSQDRETQYF.